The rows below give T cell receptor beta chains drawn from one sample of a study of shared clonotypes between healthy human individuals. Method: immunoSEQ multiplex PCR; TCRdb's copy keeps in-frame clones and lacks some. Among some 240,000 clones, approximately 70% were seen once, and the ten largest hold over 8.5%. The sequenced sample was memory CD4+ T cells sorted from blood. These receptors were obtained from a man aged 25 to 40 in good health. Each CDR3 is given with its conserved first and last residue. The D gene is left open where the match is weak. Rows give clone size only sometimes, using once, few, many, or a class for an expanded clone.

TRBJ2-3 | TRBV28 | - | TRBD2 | TGTGCCAGCGGGGTTAGCGGGAGTTATGGCACAGATACGCAGTATTTT | CASGVSGSYGTDTQYF
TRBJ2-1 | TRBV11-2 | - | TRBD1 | TGTGCCAGCAGCCGCAGGACAGGGAAAATTAGTGAGCAGTTCTTC | CASSRRTGKISEQFF
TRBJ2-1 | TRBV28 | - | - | TGTGCCAGCCGTAGGCTGACTGAGCAGTTCTTC | CASRRLTEQFF
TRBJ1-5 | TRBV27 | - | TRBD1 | TGTGCCAGCAGTTTAGGGACAGGGGTGGTGAATCAGCCCCAGCATTTT | CASSLGTGVVNQPQHF
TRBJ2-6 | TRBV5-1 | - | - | TGCGCCAGCCGAGACAGCTCTGGGGCCAACGTCCTGACTTTC | CASRDSSGANVLTF
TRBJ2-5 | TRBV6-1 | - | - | TGTGCCAGCAGTGAACGGAGACTACAAGAGACCCAGTACTTC | CASSERRLQETQYF
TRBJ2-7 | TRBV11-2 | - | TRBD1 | TGTGCCAGCAGCTTAGATCGCGGGACAGGGCTCCCCTACGAGCAGTACTTC | CASSLDRGTGLPYEQYF
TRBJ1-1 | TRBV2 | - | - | TGTGCCAGCAGTGCTCAGGCTGAAGCTTTCTTT | CASSAQAEAFF
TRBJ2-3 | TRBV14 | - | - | TGTGCCAGCAGCCAAGGGGCGGGGGATACGCAGTATTTT | CASSQGAGDTQYF
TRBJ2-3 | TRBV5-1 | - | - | TGCGCCAGCAGCTTGGCAGGGGCCACAGATACGCAGTATTTT | CASSLAGATDTQYF
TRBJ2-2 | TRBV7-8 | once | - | TGTGCCAGCAGCTTCCCCAACACCGGGGAGCTGTTTTTT | CASSFPNTGELFF
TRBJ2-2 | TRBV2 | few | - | TGTGCCAGCAGGGTCGGCATGAACACCGGGGAGCTGTTTTTT | CASRVGMNTGELFF
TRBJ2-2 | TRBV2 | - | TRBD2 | TGTGCCAGCAATGCGGGAGGCGGGGAGCTGTTTTTT | CASNAGGGELFF
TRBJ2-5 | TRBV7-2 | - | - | TGTGCCAGCAGCTTAGAATCGTACGAGACCCAGTACTTC | CASSLESYETQYF
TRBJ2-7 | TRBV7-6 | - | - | TGTGCCAGCAGCTTGACATACGAGCAGTACTTC | CASSLTYEQYF
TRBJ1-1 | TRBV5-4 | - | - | TGTGCCAGCAGCTTTAGGACTGAAGCTTTCTTT | CASSFRTEAFF
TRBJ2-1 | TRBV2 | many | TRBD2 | TGTGCCAGCATCTTTCGGGGGGGCAATGAGCAGTTCTTC | CASIFRGGNEQFF
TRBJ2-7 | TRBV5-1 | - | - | TGCGCCAGCAGCTTGGTAACAGGGACCCACGAGCAGTACTTC | CASSLVTGTHEQYF
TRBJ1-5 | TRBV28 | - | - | TGTGCCAGCAGGGGGGGTTTGGGCAATCAGCCCCAGCATTTT | CASRGGLGNQPQHF
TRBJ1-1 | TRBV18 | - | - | TGTGCCAGCTCGCCCACGGCAGGGGCAAACGGTCTTACCACTGAAGCTTTCTTT | CASSPTAGANGLTTEAFF
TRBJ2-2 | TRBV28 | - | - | TGTGCCAGCAGGCTTAGCACCGGGGAGCTGTTTTTT | CASRLSTGELFF
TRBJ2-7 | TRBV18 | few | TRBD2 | TGTGCCAGCTCACCACTCGGGGAGGGGCAGTACTTC | CASSPLGEGQYF
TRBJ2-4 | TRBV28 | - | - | TGTGCCAGCAGTTTTGGCAAAAACATTCAGTACTTC | CASSFGKNIQYF
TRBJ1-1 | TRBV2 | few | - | TGTGCCAGCAGTGTTGGGGCGGGGACTGAAGCTTTCTTT | CASSVGAGTEAFF
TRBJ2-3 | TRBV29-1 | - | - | TGCAGCGTTGTCGTGGGAGTTGCAGATACGCAGTATTTT | CSVVVGVADTQYF
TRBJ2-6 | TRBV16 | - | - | TGTGCCAGCAGCCAATGGGCAGCCGGTGGGGCCAACGTCCTGACTTTC | CASSQWAAGGANVLTF
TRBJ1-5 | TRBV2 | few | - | TGTGCCAGCAGTGCTTCCAGGGATAGCAATCAGCCCCAGCATTTT | CASSASRDSNQPQHF
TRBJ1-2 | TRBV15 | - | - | TGTGCCACCAGCAGAGATCGTCGGTCGTCGGGTGGCTACACCTTC | CATSRDRRSSGGYTF
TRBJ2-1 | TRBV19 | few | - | TGTGCCAGTAGTATTTTTCGGGGGAGCTCCTACAATGAGCAGTTCTTC | CASSIFRGSSYNEQFF
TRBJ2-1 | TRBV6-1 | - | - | TGTGCCAGCAGTGGAAACGCGGGTGTTGGAGGCGTCGATGAGCAGTTCTTC | CASSGNAGVGGVDEQFF